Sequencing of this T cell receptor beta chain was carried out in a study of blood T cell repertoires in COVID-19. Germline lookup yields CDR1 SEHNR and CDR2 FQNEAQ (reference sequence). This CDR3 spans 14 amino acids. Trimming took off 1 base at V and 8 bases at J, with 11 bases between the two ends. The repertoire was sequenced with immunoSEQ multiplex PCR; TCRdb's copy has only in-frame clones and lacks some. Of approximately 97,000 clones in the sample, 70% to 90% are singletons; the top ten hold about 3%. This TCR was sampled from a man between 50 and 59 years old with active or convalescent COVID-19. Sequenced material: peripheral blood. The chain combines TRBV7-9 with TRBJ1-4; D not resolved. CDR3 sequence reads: CASSLDGRREKLFF. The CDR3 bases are TGTGCCAGCAGCTTAGATGGGAGGCGCGAAAAACTGTTTTTT.